This T cell receptor beta chain was obtained from a study of Ad26.COV2.S vaccination and SARS-CoV-2 variants. Overall study: Administration of Ad26.COV2.S was intramuscular, either once or twice 56 days apart.

Whole-study results and caveats: Vaccine recipients surpassed placebo recipients in spike-specific TCR breadth.

The CDR3 contains 11 residues. The V end was cut by 1 base, the J end by 6 bases, with 4 bases between. Germline CDR1 reads SGHVS; CDR2 reads FQNEAQ. For this clone: Its antigen is unidentified.

Treatment specified: some 19 received Ad26.COV2.S at low or high dose, single or two shots; about 5 received placebo; per-sample allocation not given. The investigators took samples on day 63 after the first vaccine or placebo injection. The data were produced by immunoSEQ multiplex PCR, yet TCRdb's version contains in-frame clones alone and is incomplete. The table records about 680,000 clones, 70% to 90% of them present only once. The chain uses TRBV7-8 and TRBJ2-7; no reliable D call. This sequence was found in a person between 18 and 65 years old who received the Ad26.COV2.S COVID-19 vaccine or a placebo. The sample in question was peripheral blood, obtained in a trial of Ad26.COV2.S vaccine versus placebo. The CDR3 sequence: CASSLVSEQYF. The CDR3 nucleotides are TGTGCCAGCAGCTTAGTTAGCGAGCAGTACTTC.